Included here is one T cell receptor (beta chain) sequence, with context. The antigen is not known. The data belong to a study of cytomegalovirus exposure and HLA in healthy donors. The study ran its PCR with 60 Vbeta and 13 Jbeta primers. The table came from immunoSEQ multiplex PCR; TCRdb's copy has only in-frame clones and leaves some out. The sample records 100,000 or so clones, about 80% being singletons. Study-wide results and limits: Usually a TCR sequence was rare, but some public TCRs were found in many donors. Per a prior analysis, the majority of TCR beta V segments were productive roughly 87% or roughly 30% of the time. By HLA locus, TCR association rates varied in a later analysis, with DRB1 showing the most and HLA-C the fewest.

The germline V gene has CDR1 SGHRS and CDR2 YFSETQ. The V end lost 6 bases, the J end lost 7 bases, and 20 bases lay between the germline ends. CDR3 length: 15 amino acids. V and J are TRBV5-1 and TRBJ2-1, with D uncertain. Sequences were obtained from PBMCs. The source is a man aged 25-40 years in good health and CMV-seropositive. CDR3 nucleotides: TGCGCCAGCACCCCGTTGGCCAGAGCGAGGAATGAGCAGTTCTTC. This codes for CASTPLARARNEQFF.